One sample yielded the 19 T cell receptor beta chains listed below, sequenced in a study of T cells after yellow fever vaccination. From the 5' RACE reads, TCRdb called clonotypes with MiXCR, one entry per CDR3 protein. The data hold 610,000 or so distinct CDR3 sequences, with roughly 12% observed a single time. This sample comprised PBMCs, obtained on the day of the yellow fever booster vaccination. Receptor source: a man aged 25-45 years who received the YFV17D yellow fever vaccine.

The rearrangement joins TRBV5-8 to TRBJ2-3; 9 bases fit TRBD2. Germline-derived CDR1 and CDR2 are SGHTS and YDEGEE. The CDR3 is 17 amino acids. J lost 1 base, V lost 4 bases, and 10 bases had no gene match. As DNA, the CDR3 is TGTGCCAGCAGCGCAACCCCGGGACTAGCAGGCACAGATACGCAGTATTTT. Its protein product is CASSATPGLAGTDTQYF.

This sequence joins TRBV5-4 and TRBJ1-4; D is perhaps TRBD1 (5 bases). Germline-derived CDR1 and CDR2 are SGHNT and YYREEE (reference sequence). Deletions cut 3 bases from V and 7 bases from J, with 13 bases between. The CDR3 length is 14 residues. The CDR3 here is CASSSRGRGEKLFF. The DNA of the CDR3 is TGTGCCAGCAGCTCCCGAGGGAGGGGTGAAAAACTGTTTTTT.

This clonotype was counted ten times or more. The gene calls are TRBV12-3 or TRBV12-4 and TRBJ2-2; unclear D gene. The CDR3 runs 13 residues. V was shortened by 6 bases and J by 6 bases, with 11 bases between the two germline ends. The DNA of the CDR3 is TGTGCCAGCAGCTCAAGCGTCGCCGGGGAGCTGTTTTTT. This codes for CASSSSVAGELFF.

This clonotype was seen only a few times. This chain connects TRBV5-1 to TRBJ2-7; perhaps TRBD1 as D (6 bases). V shed 4 bases and J shed 7 bases, with 18 bases lying between them. CDR3 length: 14 amino acids. The V gene's germline CDR1 is SGHRS and CDR2 YFSETQ. CDR3 DNA: TGCGCCAGCAGCATCGACAGGACGGGTGGGGAGCAGTACTTC. Residues: CASSIDRTGGEQYF. The full variable domain, completed using reference TRBV5-1 and TRBJ2-7, is KAGVTQTPRYLIKTRGQQVTLSCSPISGHRSVSWYQQTPGQGLQFLFEYFSETQRNKGNFPGRFSGRQFSNSRSEMNVSTLELGDSALYLCASSIDRTGGEQYFGPGTRLTVT.

The rearrangement joins TRBV7-9 to TRBJ2-1, with D tentatively TRBD1 or TRBD2 (5 bases each). Looked up from germline, CDR1 is SEHNR and CDR2 is FQNEAQ (reference sequence). V lost 4 bases and J 15 bases, leaving 13 bases between the germline ends. The CDR3 length is 11 residues. In DNA, the CDR3 is TGTGCCAGCAGCTCCGGGAACGGGGCGTTCTTC. Translated: CASSSGNGAFF.

This clonotype was detected a few times. CDR3 nucleotides: TGTGCCAGCAGCCAAGTCCGAGGGGGCAATGAGCAGTTCTTC. This encodes CASSQVRGGNEQFF. The V gene is TRBV3-1, the J gene TRBJ2-1; possibly TRBD1 for D (6 bases). Deletions cut 1 base from V and 6 bases from J, with 10 bases between. There are 14 residues in the CDR3. Germline CDR1 reads LGHDT; CDR2 reads YNNKEL (reference sequence).

This clonotype has more than one count but fewer than ten. This chain's CDR3 is CASSLGSGGADTEAFF. The CDR3 coding sequence is TGCGCCAGCAGCTTGGGTTCGGGGGGCGCGGACACTGAAGCTTTCTTT. This chain joins TRBV5-1 and TRBJ1-1, with D perhaps matching TRBD1 (6 bases). The ends were cut back, 0 bases at V and 3 bases at J, with 15 bases in the middle. The CDR3 is made up of 16 amino acids. Per the germline V gene, CDR1 is SGHRS and CDR2 is YFSETQ.

This clonotype turned up a few times. This chain links TRBV7-2 with TRBJ2-1; a possible D gene is TRBD2 (6 bases). Germline-derived CDR1 and CDR2 are SGHTA and FQGNSA. The CDR3 sequence is 13 residues long. The V and J ends lost 5 bases and 6 bases respectively, with 11 bases between them. This CDR3 is CASSKTTSNEQFF. CDR3 bases: TGTGCCAGCAGCAAAACGACTAGCAATGAGCAGTTCTTC.

On this clonotype itself: A read error may account for a junction end that differs from germline. This chain joins TRBV28 and TRBJ2-7; possibly TRBD1 for D (6 bases). The CDR3 has 11 residues. Germline V gene data show CDR1 as MDHEN and CDR2 as SYDVKM. The CDR3 sequence is CASSMPTGTLF. The CDR3 DNA follows: TGTGCCAGCAGTATGCCGACAGGTACCCTCTTC.

The J gene is TRBJ2-2, the V gene TRBV10-3; unclear D gene. This CDR3 contains 12 residues. In germline, CDR1 is ENHRY, CDR2 SYGVKD. Trimming left V 0 bases short and J 7 bases short, with 3 bases between. CDR3: CAISESVGELFF. Written as DNA, the CDR3 is TGTGCCATCAGTGAGTCGGTCGGGGAGCTGTTTTTT.

This clonotype was counted between two and nine times. The V and J genes are TRBV12-3 or TRBV12-4 and TRBJ1-1; D is uncertain. Trimming shortened V by 3 bases and J by 0 bases, and 14 bases separated the two germline ends. The CDR3 sequence is 16 residues long. CDR3 DNA: TGTGCCAGCAGTTTTGGGGAATTAGGGATGAACACTGAAGCTTTCTTT. Translated, it gives CASSFGELGMNTEAFF.

The chain carries TRBV20-1 and TRBJ2-3, with unresolved D. Trimming removed 3 bases at V and 1 base at J, with 11 bases between. Germline V gene data show CDR1 as DFQATT and CDR2 as SNEGSKA (reference sequence). CDR3 length: 14 amino acids. CDR3 loop: CSASKDQGTDTQYF. The CDR3 DNA follows: TGCAGTGCTAGCAAGGACCAGGGCACAGATACGCAGTATTTT.

V is TRBV18 and J is TRBJ2-3; 7 bases are a match to TRBD2. The CDR3 loop spans 16 amino acids. Germline V gives CDR1 KGHSH, CDR2 LQKENI. The V segment lost 3 bases and the J segment 6 bases; nucleotides outside the gene matches: 12. CDR3 sequence: CASSPLKTSKGDTQYF. The CDR3 DNA reads as TGTGCCAGCTCACCCCTTAAGACTAGCAAGGGGGATACGCAGTATTTT.

This clonotype was counted between two and nine times. This sequence joins TRBV20-1 and TRBJ2-7; tentatively, D is TRBD1 (6 bases). The CDR3 totals 15 residues. The V end was cut by 6 bases, the J end by 7 bases, with 25 bases between. In germline, CDR1 is DFQATT, CDR2 SNEGSKA (reference sequence). The CDR3 nucleotides are TGCAGTGCGACGGGTGCCCAGCCAGGGGCTTTTGAGCAGTACTTC. Encoded protein: CSATGAQPGAFEQYF.

The V gene is TRBV9, the J gene TRBJ2-7; D may be TRBD1 (6 bases). The CDR3 has 13 amino acids. Trimming shortened V by 4 bases and J by 4 bases, and 12 bases separated the two germline ends. The germline V gene has CDR1 SGDLS and CDR2 YYNGEE. CDR3 nucleotide sequence: TGTGCCAGCAGCCGGACAGCCGGTTACGAGCAGTACTTC. Translated, it gives CASSRTAGYEQYF.

This chain links TRBV18 with TRBJ1-4; D gene unclear. The CDR3 is made up of 16 amino acids. The V gene's germline CDR1 is KGHSH and CDR2 LQKENI. Trimming cost V 3 bases and J 8 bases, with 19 bases left between them. The CDR3 is CASSPGLTGGGEKLFF. In nucleotides, the CDR3 is TGTGCCAGCTCACCCGGTCTTACGGGCGGTGGCGAAAAACTGTTTTTT.

This clonotype was seen a few times. The chain joins TRBV6-5 to TRBJ2-1; TRBD2 matches 9 bases. In germline, CDR1 is MNHEY, CDR2 SVGAGI. CDR3 length: 15 residues. V was clipped by 3 bases and J by 7 bases; unmatched bases: 7. In nucleotides, the CDR3 is TGTGCCAGCAGTTATACAAGCGGGAGGTTAAATGAGCAGTTCTTC. Translation: CASSYTSGRLNEQFF.

There are many counts of this clonotype. The chain couples TRBV20-1 to TRBJ2-2; weak D call: TRBD2 (5 bases). V lost 6 bases, J lost 3 bases, and 17 bases lay in between. The CDR3 extends over 15 amino acids. Germline values: CDR1 DFQATT, CDR2 SNEGSKA (reference sequence). This chain's CDR3 is CSASPGITYTGELFF. The CDR3 DNA is TGCAGTGCATCACCCGGGATAACTTACACCGGGGAGCTGTTTTTT.

V usage is TRBV29-1 and J usage is TRBJ2-5; D is undetermined. V lost 4 bases and J lost 5, with 17 bases in between. Germline values: CDR1 SQVTM, CDR2 ANQGSEA. The CDR3 has 14 amino acids. The DNA for the CDR3 is TGCAGCGTTGCTGCCAGACTGAGCCCGGAGACCCAGTACTTC. Protein product: CSVAARLSPETQYF.